This T cell receptor (beta chain) derives from a study of blood T cell repertoires in COVID-19. Germline CDR1 reads MNHNS; CDR2 reads SASEGT. The CDR3 extends over 16 amino acids. Trimming at V came to 4 bases and at J to 2 bases, leaving 4 bases not matched to a gene. TCRdb keeps only in-frame clones here, not all; method: immunoSEQ multiplex PCR. Seen here are 51,000 or so clones, about 80% observed once, and the top ten hold approximately 7%. The clonotype comes from a man in his 70s with active COVID-19. The J gene is TRBJ2-5, the V gene TRBV6-1; 13 nucleotides line up with TRBD2. The sample comprised peripheral blood. This CDR3 is CASSVLAGGPQETQYF. In DNA, the CDR3 is TGTGCCAGCAGTGTACTAGCGGGGGGGCCGCAAGAGACCCAGTACTTC.